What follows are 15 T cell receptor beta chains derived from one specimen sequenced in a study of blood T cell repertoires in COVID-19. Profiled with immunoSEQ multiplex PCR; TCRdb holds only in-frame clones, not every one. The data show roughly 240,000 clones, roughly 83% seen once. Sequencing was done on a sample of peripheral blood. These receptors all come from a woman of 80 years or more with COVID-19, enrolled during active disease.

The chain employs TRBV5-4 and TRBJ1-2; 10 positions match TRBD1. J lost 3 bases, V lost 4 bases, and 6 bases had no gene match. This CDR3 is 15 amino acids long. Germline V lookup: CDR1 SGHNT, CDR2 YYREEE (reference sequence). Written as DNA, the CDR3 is TGTGCCAGCAGCCCGGGACAGGGGAGTGACTATGGCTACACCTTC. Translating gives CASSPGQGSDYGYTF.

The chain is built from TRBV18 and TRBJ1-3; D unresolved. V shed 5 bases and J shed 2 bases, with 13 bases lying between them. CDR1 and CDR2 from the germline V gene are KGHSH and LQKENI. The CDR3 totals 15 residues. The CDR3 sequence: CASSSLGGPGNTIYF. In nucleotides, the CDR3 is TGTGCCAGCTCATCCCTAGGAGGGCCTGGAAACACCATATATTTT.

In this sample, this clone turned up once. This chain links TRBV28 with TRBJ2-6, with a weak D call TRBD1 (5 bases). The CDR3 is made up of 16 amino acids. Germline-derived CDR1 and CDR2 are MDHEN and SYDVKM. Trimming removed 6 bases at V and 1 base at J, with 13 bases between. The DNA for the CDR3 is TGTGCCAGCAGACTCATCAGGGTATCTGGGGCCAACGTCCTGACTTTC. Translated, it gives CASRLIRVSGANVLTF.

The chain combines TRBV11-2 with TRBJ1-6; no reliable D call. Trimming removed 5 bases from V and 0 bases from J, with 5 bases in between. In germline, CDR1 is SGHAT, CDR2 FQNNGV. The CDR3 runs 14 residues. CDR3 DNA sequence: TGTGCCAGCAGCCTCTCCTCCTATAATTCACCCCTCCACTTT. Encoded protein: CASSLSSYNSPLHF.

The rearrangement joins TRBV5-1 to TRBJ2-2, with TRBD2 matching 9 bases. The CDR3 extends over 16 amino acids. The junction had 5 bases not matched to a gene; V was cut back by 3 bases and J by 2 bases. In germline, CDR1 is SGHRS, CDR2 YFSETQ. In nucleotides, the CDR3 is TGCGCCAGCAGCTACATAGCGGGGGCCAACACCGGGGAGCTGTTTTTT. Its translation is CASSYIAGANTGELFF.

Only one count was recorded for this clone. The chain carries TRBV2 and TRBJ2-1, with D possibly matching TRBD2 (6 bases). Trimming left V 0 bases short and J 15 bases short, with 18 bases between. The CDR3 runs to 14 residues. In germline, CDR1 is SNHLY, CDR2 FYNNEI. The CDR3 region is CASSEAGRRTSLFF. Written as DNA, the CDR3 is TGTGCCAGCAGTGAAGCGGGGAGGAGGACCAGCTTGTTCTTC.

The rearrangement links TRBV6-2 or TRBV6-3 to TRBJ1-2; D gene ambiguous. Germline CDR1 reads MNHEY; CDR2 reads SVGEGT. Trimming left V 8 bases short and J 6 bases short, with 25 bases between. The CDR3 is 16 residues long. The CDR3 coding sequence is TGTGCCAGCGGTTCCCAGCGGACCCCGGGCGGCAATGGCTACACCTTC. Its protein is CASGSQRTPGGNGYTF.

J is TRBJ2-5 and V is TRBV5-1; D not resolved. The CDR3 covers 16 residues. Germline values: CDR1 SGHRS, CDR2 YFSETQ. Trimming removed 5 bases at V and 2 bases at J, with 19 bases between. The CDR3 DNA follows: TGCGCCAGCAGTTGGGCAGGCTCTCATTCTCAAGAGACCCAGTACTTC. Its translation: CASSWAGSHSQETQYF.

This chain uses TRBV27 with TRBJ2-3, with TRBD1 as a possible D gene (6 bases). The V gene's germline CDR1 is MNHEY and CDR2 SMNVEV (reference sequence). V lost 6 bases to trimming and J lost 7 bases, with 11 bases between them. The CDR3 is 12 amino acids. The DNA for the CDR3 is TGTGCCAGCAGCCAGAGGGGGAATACGCAGTATTTT. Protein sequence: CASSQRGNTQYF.

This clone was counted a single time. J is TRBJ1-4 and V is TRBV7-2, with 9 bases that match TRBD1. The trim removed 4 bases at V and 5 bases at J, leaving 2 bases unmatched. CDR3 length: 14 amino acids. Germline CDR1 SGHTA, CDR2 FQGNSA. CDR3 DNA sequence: TGTGCCAGCAGCTCGACAGGGGGAAATGAAAAACTGTTTTTT. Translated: CASSSTGGNEKLFF.

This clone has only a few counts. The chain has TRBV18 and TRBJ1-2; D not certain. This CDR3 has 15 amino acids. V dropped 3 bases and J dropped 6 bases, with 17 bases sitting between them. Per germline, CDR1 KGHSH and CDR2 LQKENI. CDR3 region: CASSPLPEARHGYTF. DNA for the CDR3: TGTGCCAGCTCACCTTTACCAGAGGCGCGGCATGGCTACACCTTC.

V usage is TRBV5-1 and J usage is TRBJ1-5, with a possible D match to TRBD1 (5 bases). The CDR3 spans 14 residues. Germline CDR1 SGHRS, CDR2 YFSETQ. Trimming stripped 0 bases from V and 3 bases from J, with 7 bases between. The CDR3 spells CASSLEGFNQPQHF. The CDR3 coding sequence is TGCGCCAGCAGCTTGGAGGGGTTCAATCAGCCCCAGCATTTT.

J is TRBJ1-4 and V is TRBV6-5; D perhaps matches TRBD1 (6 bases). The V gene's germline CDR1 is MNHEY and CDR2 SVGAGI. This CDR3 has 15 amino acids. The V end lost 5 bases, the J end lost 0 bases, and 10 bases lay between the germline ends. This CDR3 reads CASSTGTTTNEKLFF. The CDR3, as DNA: TGTGCCAGCAGTACCGGGACAACAACTAATGAAAAACTGTTTTTT.

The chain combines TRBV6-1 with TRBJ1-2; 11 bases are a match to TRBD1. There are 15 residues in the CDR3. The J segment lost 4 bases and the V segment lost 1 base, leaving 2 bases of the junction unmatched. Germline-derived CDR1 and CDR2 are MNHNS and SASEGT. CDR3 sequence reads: CASSEEGQGVYGYTF. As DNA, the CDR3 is TGTGCCAGCAGTGAAGAGGGACAGGGGGTCTATGGCTACACCTTC.

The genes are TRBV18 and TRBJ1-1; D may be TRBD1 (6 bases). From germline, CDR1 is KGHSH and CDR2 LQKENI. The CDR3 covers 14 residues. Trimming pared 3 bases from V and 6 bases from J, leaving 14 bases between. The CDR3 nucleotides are TGTGCCAGCTCACCGGGCGGGGGGCAGTCTGAAGCTTTCTTT. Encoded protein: CASSPGGGQSEAFF.